Listed here are 2 T cell receptor beta chains from one sample, sequenced in a study of cytomegalovirus exposure and HLA in healthy donors. Researchers ran the PCR with 60 Vbeta and 13 Jbeta primers. Using immunoSEQ multiplex PCR, the repertoire was profiled, and TCRdb retains in-frame clones only, with some absent. Of some 190,000 clones listed, approximately 86% are singletons. The specimen sequenced was PBMCs. These receptors were taken from a woman under 40 in good health and CMV-seronegative.

This chain joins TRBV27 and TRBJ1-1, with D uncertain. The V end was cut by 4 bases, the J end by 4 bases, with 16 bases between. The germline V gene has CDR1 MNHEY and CDR2 SMNVEV (reference sequence). This CDR3 has 15 residues. For the CDR3, the DNA is TGTGCCAGCAGTTCGATTCAATTGTTCGGCACTGAAGCTTTCTTT. Residues: CASSSIQLFGTEAFF.

The V and J genes are TRBV11-2 and TRBJ1-2, with 7 bases fitting TRBD1. V lost 5 bases, J lost 8 bases, and 14 bases stayed unmatched. There are 15 residues in the CDR3. Per germline, CDR1 SGHAT and CDR2 FQNNGV. CDR3 region: CASSHRPGTVGGYTF. The CDR3 DNA follows: TGTGCCAGCAGCCACCGTCCCGGGACAGTGGGCGGCTACACCTTC.